Listed below are T cell receptor beta chains from one sample, sequenced in a study of CD4 T cells in relation to SARS-CoV-2 and coronaviruses. Sequenced by immunoSEQ multiplex PCR; TCRdb stores in-frame clones only, minus some. The sample consists of 60,000 to 80,000 clones, about nine tenths of them appearing once. The sequenced material came from memory CD4+ T cells from PBMCs. Every receptor here comes from a human donor in good health. CDR3s include the opening cysteine and the closing phenylalanine or tryptophan. The order of the fields is V gene, J gene, CDR3 length, CDR3 protein.

TRBV11-2,TRBJ2-1,15,CASKPGLAGVNGQFF
TRBV7-3,TRBJ2-7,16,CASSLNRTGGTLEQYF
TRBV6-5,TRBJ2-5,13,CASRTGDGETQYF
TRBV2,TRBJ2-7,12,CASRGVSYEQYF
TRBV9,TRBJ2-1,13,CASSVAGRDEQFF
TRBV6-5,TRBJ1-1,15,CASSYSNSLNTEAFF
TRBV24-1,TRBJ2-1,16,CATSDGTLGSYNEQFF
TRBV23-1,TRBJ2-2,15,CASSQQRTGPGELFF
TRBV3-1/TRBV3-2,TRBJ1-2,11,CASSQGAGYTF
TRBV6-2/TRBV6-3,TRBJ2-1,15,CASSKTGGSYNEQFF
TRBV11-2,TRBJ1-6,12,CASSFLKSPLHF
TRBV5-6,TRBJ2-4,15,CASSALTSGGDIQYF
TRBV5-4,TRBJ2-1,13,CASSLVDEGEQFF
TRBV19,TRBJ1-5,19,CASSDQDTPVLYSNQPQHF
TRBV18,TRBJ2-1,13,CASSLGIDNEQFF
TRBV9,TRBJ2-5,15,CASSNIGQGQETQYF
TRBV5-4,TRBJ1-6,12,CASSLPPSPLHF
TRBV28,TRBJ1-1,20,CASSSPSFQGPQEKNTEAFF
TRBV6-5,TRBJ1-2,14,CASSAARRQGSYTF
TRBV29-1,TRBJ1-1,13,CSVGWGLNTEAFF
TRBV4-2,TRBJ2-1,11,CASRQRGEQFF
TRBV18,TRBJ2-5,12,CASSPTGETQYF
TRBV5-5,TRBJ1-6,16,CASSLASGARSSPLHF
TRBV9,TRBJ2-6,15,CASSVQGEGTNVLTF
TRBV5-4,TRBJ1-3,15,CASSFGGSYENTIYF
TRBV19,TRBJ2-5,14,CASSTRTGQETQYF
TRBV5-1,TRBJ2-3,13,CASSLVGTDTQYF
TRBV27,TRBJ2-7,14,CASMTRDSSYEQYF
TRBV3-1/TRBV3-2,TRBJ2-7,12,CASSSGSYEQYF
TRBV6-5,TRBJ2-7,15,CASSSPGTGIHEQYF
TRBV7-6,TRBJ2-1,16,CASSLGAGSSYNEQFF
TRBV14,TRBJ1-1,16,CASSQEVYRGNAEAFF
TRBV2,TRBJ2-3,12,CASSEEGTGRYF
TRBV5-6,TRBJ2-3,15,CASRPVGSGTDTQYF
TRBV5-1,TRBJ2-3,15,CASSLTFLFTDTQYF
TRBV12-1,TRBJ2-3,16,CASSSPIPASTDTQYF
TRBV5-1,TRBJ2-7,14,CASSLSWTDYEQYF
TRBV28,TRBJ1-4,13,CASSLVGNEKLFF
TRBV28,TRBJ2-3,12,CASFKQGQSQYF
TRBV30,TRBJ2-3,14,CAWNRLAGVDTQYF
TRBV29-1,TRBJ1-5,12,CSVGEVRQPQHF
TRBV24-1,TRBJ1-2,13,CATSGGANYGYTF
TRBV19,TRBJ2-1,15,CASSNRQGDHNEQFF
TRBV5-4,TRBJ2-7,17,CASSLVRASGDFYEQYF
TRBV5-4,TRBJ2-5,13,CASSRAGGETQYF
TRBV4-3,TRBJ1-4,15,CASSQELGLGEKLFF
TRBV28,TRBJ1-5,14,CASSLYDARQPQHF
TRBV7-3,TRBJ2-5,15,CASSPGLAGGETQYF
TRBV9,TRBJ2-2,13,CASAGGGTGELFF
TRBV7-2,TRBJ1-2,15,CASSFPQRGEYGYTF
TRBV30,TRBJ2-2,13,CAWSRVGTGELFF
TRBV5-1,TRBJ2-3,16,CASSLEVLQSTDTQYF
TRBV12-3/TRBV12-4,TRBJ1-5,13,CASRGQDLQPQHF
TRBV2,TRBJ2-2,16,CASSGQSPRGTGELFF
TRBV5-1,TRBJ2-5,14,CASSLGQGDQTQYF
TRBV7-2,TRBJ2-5,16,CASSLRFGKYQETQYF
TRBV9,TRBJ2-3,15,CASSVATRGTDTQYF
TRBV28,TRBJ2-1,14,CASSLREGYNEQFF
TRBV5-1,TRBJ2-3,14,CASSGTGGRDTQYF
TRBV18,TRBJ1-2,14,CASSPDREGYGYTF